This T cell receptor beta chain was observed in a study of cytomegalovirus exposure and HLA in healthy donors. PCR was performed using 60 Vbeta and 13 Jbeta primers. Assay: immunoSEQ multiplex PCR; the TCRdb copy retains only in-frame clones and omits some. The sample has some 140,000 clones, over 75% seen once. The CDR3 consists of 12 residues. Germline V gives CDR1 MNHNS, CDR2 SASEGT. The V end was cut by 5 bases, the J end by 3 bases, with 7 bases between. The chain combines TRBV6-1 with TRBJ1-2; D is ambiguous. The sequencing sample was made of PBMCs. This TCR was sampled from a woman aged 45-65 years in good health and CMV-seropositive. In DNA, the CDR3 is TGTGCCAGCAGTATGACTCACTATGGCTACACCTTC. Translated: CASSMTHYGYTF.